This T cell receptor (beta chain) was profiled in a study of monozygotic twins with inflammatory bowel disease. Study results and caveats: No detectable difference in repertoire similarity separated concordant from discordant twins, possibly as a result of limited power. Healthy co-twins showed greater TCRbeta diversity (inverse Simpson) than IBD patients.

UMIs with a 6-nucleotide sample barcode were added by template switching. TCRdb re-called the 5' RACE reads and gives one entry per CDR3 protein, without DNA. The sample includes around 370,000 distinct CDR3 sequences. Collection yielded roughly 2.5 ml of blood per donor. Note on this clonotype: Its antigen is currently unknown.

This CDR3 has 15 amino acids. Per germline, CDR1 LNHDA and CDR2 SQIVND (reference sequence). The V and J genes are TRBV19 and TRBJ2-5. The specimen sequenced was blood. This TCR was sampled from a human donor with ulcerative colitis or Crohn's disease, or a healthy co-twin of an affected twin (not recorded which). The CDR3: CASSPNPGTEETQYF.